This paragraph reports one T cell receptor beta chain. Its antigen is undetermined. Sequencing used immunoSEQ multiplex PCR; TCRdb keeps in-frame clones, though not all of them. Found here are several thousand clones, approximately 70% of them singletons; the top ten hold 35% to 55%. This sample was included in a study of CD8 T cell repertoires and HIV-1 epitope variants. Turning to the study itself: Separate wells received one of Twenty-five Gag or Nef variant peptides. Controls were a CMV, EBV and flu peptide pool, Ebola AY9 negative control, and no-peptide well. Study outcomes and limitations: Beta chains alone show antigen proliferation, not cytokine profile or function.

The sequencing sample was made of cultured CD8+ T cells derived from PBMCs. The receptor comes from a male donor with HIV.

DNA for the CDR3: TGTGCCAGCAGCGAGAGCCCTGGACTAGGGCTCAATGAGCAGTTCTTC. Amino acids: CASSESPGLGLNEQFF. The chain employs TRBV5-8 and TRBJ2-1, with 7 bases matching TRBD2. The ends lost 4 bases at V and 6 bases at J; junction bases unmatched: 13. The CDR3 spans 16 residues. Germline V gene sequence: CDR1 SGHTS, CDR2 YDEGEE. The full variable domain, with the rest looked up from reference TRBV5-8 and TRBJ2-1, is EAGVTQSPTHLIKTRGQQATLRCSPISGHTSVYWYQQALGLGLQFLLWYDEGEERNRGNFPPRFSGRQFPNYSSELNVNALELEDSALYLCASSESPGLGLNEQFFGPGTRLTVL.